The T cell receptor beta chain under discussion was sequenced for a study of Graves' ophthalmopathy and Graves' hyperthyroidism (dated by TCRdb to 2016 to 2019). About the study as a whole: Peripheral blood was collected at initial diagnosis, prior to any treatment. To tell Graves' ophthalmopathy apart from Graves' hyperthyroidism, and to predict which patients would progress to ophthalmopathy, the study relied on TCR beta repertoire signatures. In total, approximately 130 blood samples were TCR-sequenced: some 40 ophthalmopathy, some 72 hyperthyroidism and approximately 17 hyperthyroidism-to-ophthalmopathy patients. To explore V-J signatures distinguishing ophthalmopathy from hyperthyroidism, a discovery set of 100 patients (more than 40 ophthalmopathy, 55 to 60 stable hyperthyroidism) was enrolled. For independent validation, a separate cohort was made up of about 18 hyperthyroidism patients plus 17 patients who later progressed from hyperthyroidism to ophthalmopathy. In over 5 hyperthyroidism patients, the T-cell repertoire of thyroid tissue was compared with the T-cell repertoire of blood. Once sampling was done, hyperthyroidism patients were given methimazole at a starting dose of 30 mg daily, while ophthalmopathy patients were given high-dose intravenous methylprednisolone. The roughly 91 discovery patients were randomly divided into training and test sets at a 7:3 ratio. The full study reports these points: Most of the expanded thyroid clonotypes with a frequency above 0.001 were also detected in blood, and it was suggested that the thyroid immune response may be reflected by blood repertoires. In cross-validation, the 13-signature model distinguished ophthalmopathy from stable hyperthyroidism with approximately 90% sensitivity and about 81% specificity, while in the test set the corresponding values were approximately 79% and 70%. In validation, the model predicted ophthalmopathy progression with 55% to 71% sensitivity and approximately 72% specificity; approximately 12 predicted patients were CT-confirmed with GO in a median of around 6 months. Sample size was not predetermined statistically, and investigators were not blinded to group allocation.

Turning to this clonotype: This receptor's antigen is unknown. No much larger clonotype is one base removed from it; base qualities were not supplied.

Hyperthyroidism was defined as stable when no progression to ophthalmopathy occurred within 18 months of follow-up. The hyperthyroidism patients were 18 to 65 years old and newly diagnosed, with a disease duration of less than 2 months. Patients with other autoimmune diseases, uncontrolled infections, pregnancy or lactation were excluded. Diagnosis was based on clinical symptoms, serum thyroxine, TRAb, thyroid ultrasound and orbital computed tomography. Ficoll-Paque density gradient centrifugation was used to isolate PBMCs from around 10 ml of fresh peripheral blood. Trizol reagent was used to extract the total RNA, and its quality was then checked on an Agilent 2100 Bioanalyzer. Per the germline V gene, SGHAT is the CDR1 and FQNNGV is the CDR2. V ends up 2 bases short and J 4 bases short, with an unmatched junction base count of 14. The CDR3 goes from the cysteine to the phenylalanine over 19 residues. Here the CDR3 DNA is all that survives: 57 bases in frame from base 1.

TCR beta CDR3 regions were amplified from RNA transcripts for repertoire sequencing. A first-round RT-PCR used HTBI primers with the Qiagen OneStep RT-PCR kit, followed by a second-round multiplex PCR, size selection and purification. Sequencing of the libraries was carried out on an Illumina HiSeq2000 in paired-end mode with 100 bp reads. The paper's processing steps were these. SOAPnuke was used to process the reads, removing any read that contained adapters or uncalled bases, had a mean Phred below 15, or lacked an exact match to the constant primer or identifier. COPE v1.2.5 was used to merge high-quality paired reads. Each unique nucleotide sequence was treated as a clonotype, and MiTCR v1.1 was used to align the clonotypes to the IMGT TRB V, D and J references. The analysis was limited to V-J combinations with a frequency above 0.0001, which together covered 99% to 99.2% of the repertoires. For each V-J combination, a TCR clonal expansion and chaos score was defined as F50 clonal expansion divided by the chaos observed in the TCRdist matrix. Features were reduced by Welch's t-statistics and random forest to 10 to 15 V-J combinations, which fed a naive Bayes classifier. The Morisita-Horn index was used to measure how similar the thyroid and blood repertoires were. TCRdb reprocessing: public reads trimmed at Q25 with fastp, clones called with MiXCR, in-frame beta chains kept. Entries that share a CDR3 protein sequence are merged under the most common genes and DNA. The V and J calls were determined by TCRdb, not by the authors. The sample table contains some 380,000 distinct CDR3 sequences; only one count was recorded for roughly 14% of them. The ten most abundant clones make up about 7.3% of the sample.

This sequence originates from a young woman with stable Graves' hyperthyroidism. Donor details come from another sample of the same person, matched by shared clones. The rearrangement joined TRBV11-2 to TRBJ2-2, with 9 middle bases fitting TRBD2. The sequenced sample consisted of peripheral blood. CDR3 sequence: CASSLNHYRPSGTTGELFF. The sequenced DNA is TGTGCCAGCAGCTTAAATCATTACCGGCCTAGCGGGACCACCGGGGAGCTGTTTTTT.